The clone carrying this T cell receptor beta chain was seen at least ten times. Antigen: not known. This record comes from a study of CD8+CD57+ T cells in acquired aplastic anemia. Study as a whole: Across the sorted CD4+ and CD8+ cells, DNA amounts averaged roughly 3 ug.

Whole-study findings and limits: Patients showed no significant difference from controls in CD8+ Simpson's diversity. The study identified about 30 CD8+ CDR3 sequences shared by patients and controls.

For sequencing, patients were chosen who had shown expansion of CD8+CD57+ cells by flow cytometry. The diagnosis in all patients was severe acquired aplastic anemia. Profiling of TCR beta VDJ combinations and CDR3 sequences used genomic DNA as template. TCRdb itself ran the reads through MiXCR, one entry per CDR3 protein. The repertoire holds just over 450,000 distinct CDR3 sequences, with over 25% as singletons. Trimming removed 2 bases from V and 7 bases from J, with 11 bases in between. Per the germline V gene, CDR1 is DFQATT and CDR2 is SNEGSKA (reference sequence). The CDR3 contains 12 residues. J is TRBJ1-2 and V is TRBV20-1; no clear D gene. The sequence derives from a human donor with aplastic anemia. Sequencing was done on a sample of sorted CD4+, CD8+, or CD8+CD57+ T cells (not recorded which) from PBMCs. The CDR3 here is CSARPGDGGYTF. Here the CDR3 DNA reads TGCAGTGCTAGACCCGGGGATGGTGGCTACACCTTC.